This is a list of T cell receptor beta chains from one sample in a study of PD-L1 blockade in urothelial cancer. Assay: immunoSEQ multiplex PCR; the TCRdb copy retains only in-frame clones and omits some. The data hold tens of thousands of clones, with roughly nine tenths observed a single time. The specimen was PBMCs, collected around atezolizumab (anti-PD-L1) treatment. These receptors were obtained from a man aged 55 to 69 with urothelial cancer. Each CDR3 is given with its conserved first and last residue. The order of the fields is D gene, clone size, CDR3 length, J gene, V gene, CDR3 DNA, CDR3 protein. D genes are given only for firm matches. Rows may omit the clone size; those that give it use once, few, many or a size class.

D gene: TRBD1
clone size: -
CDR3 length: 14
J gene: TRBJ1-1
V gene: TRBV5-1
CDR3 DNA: TGCGCCAGCAGCCCGACAGGGGGCTACACTGAAGCTTTCTTT
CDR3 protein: CASSPTGGYTEAFF

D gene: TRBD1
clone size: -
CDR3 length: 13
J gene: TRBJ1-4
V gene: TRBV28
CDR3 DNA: TGTGCCAGTCTCTGGACAGGGTTGAAAAAACTGTTTTTT
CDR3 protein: CASLWTGLKKLFF

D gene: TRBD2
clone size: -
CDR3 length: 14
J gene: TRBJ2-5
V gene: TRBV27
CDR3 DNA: TGTGCCAGCAGTCTGCGGGGGGTCAGCGAGACCCAGTACTTC
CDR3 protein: CASSLRGVSETQYF

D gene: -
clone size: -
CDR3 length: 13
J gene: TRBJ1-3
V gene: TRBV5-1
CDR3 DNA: TGCGCCAGCGCGGAAGAGAGGGGAAACACCATATATTTT
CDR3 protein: CASAEERGNTIYF

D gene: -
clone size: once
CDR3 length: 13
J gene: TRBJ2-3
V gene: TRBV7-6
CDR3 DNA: TGTGCCAGCAGCGGTCAGGAGCGGGATACGCAGTATTTT
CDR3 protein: CASSGQERDTQYF

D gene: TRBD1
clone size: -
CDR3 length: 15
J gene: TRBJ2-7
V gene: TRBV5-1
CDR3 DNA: TGCGCCAGCAGCCCAGGACAGGGAAAGCCGGGGGAGCAGTACTTC
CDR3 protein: CASSPGQGKPGEQYF

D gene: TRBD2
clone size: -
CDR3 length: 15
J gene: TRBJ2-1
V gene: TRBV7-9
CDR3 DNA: TGTGCCAGCAGCTTTTCGGTAGCGGGAGCTGGTGAGCAGTTCTTC
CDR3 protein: CASSFSVAGAGEQFF

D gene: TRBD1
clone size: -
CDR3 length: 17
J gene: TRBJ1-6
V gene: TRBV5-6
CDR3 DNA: TGTGCCAGCAGCTTGCAGACAGGGGGCGCGGGTAATTCACCCCTCCACTTT
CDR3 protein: CASSLQTGGAGNSPLHF

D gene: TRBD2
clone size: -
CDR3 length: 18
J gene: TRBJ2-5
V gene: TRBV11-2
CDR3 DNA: TGTGCCAGCAGCCGAATCCCACTAGCGGGAGGATATCAAGAGACCCAGTACTTC
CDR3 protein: CASSRIPLAGGYQETQYF

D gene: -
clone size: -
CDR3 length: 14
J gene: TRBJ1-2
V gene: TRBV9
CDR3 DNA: TGTGCCAGCAGCGGGACAGCCGCTAACTATGGCTACACCTTC
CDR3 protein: CASSGTAANYGYTF

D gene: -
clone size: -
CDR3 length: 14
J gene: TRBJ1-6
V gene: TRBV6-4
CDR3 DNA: TGTGCCAGCAGTGAGGAGGGCCTGGGTTCACCCCTCCACTTT
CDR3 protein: CASSEEGLGSPLHF

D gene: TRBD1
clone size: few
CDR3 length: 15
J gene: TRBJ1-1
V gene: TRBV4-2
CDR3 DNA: TGTGCCAGCAGCCAAGAAGGGGACAGTTCCACTGAAGCTTTCTTT
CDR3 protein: CASSQEGDSSTEAFF

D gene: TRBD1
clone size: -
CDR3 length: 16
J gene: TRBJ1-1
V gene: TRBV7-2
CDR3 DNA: TGTGCCAGCAGCTCGGATTCCGGGACAGGGCTCACTGAAGCTTTCTTT
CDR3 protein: CASSSDSGTGLTEAFF

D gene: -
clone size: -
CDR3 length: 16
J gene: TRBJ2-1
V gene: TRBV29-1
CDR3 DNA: TGCAGCGTTGAAGGAGAACTATCCAGCGGAGGCAATGAGCAGTTCTTC
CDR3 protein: CSVEGELSSGGNEQFF

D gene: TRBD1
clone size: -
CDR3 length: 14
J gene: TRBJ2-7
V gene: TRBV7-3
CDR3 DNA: TGTGCCAGCAGCCTTACGGGACAGGGCTACGAGCAGTACTTC
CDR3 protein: CASSLTGQGYEQYF

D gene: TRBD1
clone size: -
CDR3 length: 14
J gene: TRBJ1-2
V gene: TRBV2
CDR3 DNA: TGTGCCAGATTGGAACAGACAGGGGGGCATGGCTACACCTTC
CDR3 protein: CARLEQTGGHGYTF

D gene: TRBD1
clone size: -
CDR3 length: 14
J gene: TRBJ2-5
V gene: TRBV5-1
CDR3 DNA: TGCGCCAGCAGCTTTCCCGGGACAGGGGAGACCCAGTACTTC
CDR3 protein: CASSFPGTGETQYF

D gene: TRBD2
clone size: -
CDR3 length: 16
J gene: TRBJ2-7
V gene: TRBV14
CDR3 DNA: TGTGCCAGCAGCCAAGATCGGTCAGAACGGGGGGAAGGGCAGTACTTC
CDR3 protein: CASSQDRSERGEGQYF

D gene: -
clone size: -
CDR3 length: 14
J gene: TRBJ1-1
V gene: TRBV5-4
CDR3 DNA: TGTGCCAGCAGCTTAGGACATTTGAACACTGAAGCTTTCTTT
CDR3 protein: CASSLGHLNTEAFF

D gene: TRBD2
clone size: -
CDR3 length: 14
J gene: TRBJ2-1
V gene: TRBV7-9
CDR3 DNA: TGTGCCAGCAGCAAACCCGGGACTAGCGGGAGTTGGTTCTTC
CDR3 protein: CASSKPGTSGSWFF

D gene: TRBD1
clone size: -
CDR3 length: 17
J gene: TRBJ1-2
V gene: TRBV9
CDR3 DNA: TGTGCCAGCAGCGCCCCCAGACAGGGGATTACTAACTATGGCTACACCTTC
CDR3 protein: CASSAPRQGITNYGYTF

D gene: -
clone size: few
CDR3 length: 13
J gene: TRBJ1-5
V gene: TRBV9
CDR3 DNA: TGTGCCAGCAGCGTGCAAGGGGATCAGCCCCAGCATTTT
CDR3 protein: CASSVQGDQPQHF

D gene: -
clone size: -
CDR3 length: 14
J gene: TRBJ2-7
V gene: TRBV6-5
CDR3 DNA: TGTGCCAGCAGACCGGCGGGGGCGGTGTACGAGCAGTACTTC
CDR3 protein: CASRPAGAVYEQYF

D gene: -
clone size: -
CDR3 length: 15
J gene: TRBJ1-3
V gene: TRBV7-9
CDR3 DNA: TGTGCCAGCAGCTTAGGACAGTTCTCTGGAAACACCATATATTTT
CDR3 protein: CASSLGQFSGNTIYF